The 5 T cell receptor beta chains given below trace back to one sample, sequenced in a study of blood T cell repertoires in COVID-19. Libraries were prepared by immunoSEQ multiplex PCR; TCRdb keeps only in-frame clonotypes and omits some of them. Among roughly 400,000 clones listed, approximately 90% were seen once. Specimen: PBMCs or T cells enriched from blood (not recorded which). These receptor sequences come from a woman between 18 and 30 years old who had been exposed to COVID-19.

CDR3 region: CASSPETRSSYNEQFF. The CDR3 bases are TGTGCCAGCTCACCAGAGACGCGGAGCTCCTACAATGAGCAGTTCTTC. J is TRBJ2-1 and V is TRBV18, with D uncertain. The ends were cut back, 2 bases at V and 0 bases at J, with 11 bases in the middle. Germline CDR1 is KGHSH and CDR2 is LQKENI. The CDR3 extends over 16 amino acids.

The chain carries TRBV6-5 and TRBJ1-6; TRBD1 might be the D (6 bases). Germline assignment: CDR1 MNHEY and CDR2 SVGAGI. Trimming pared 7 bases from V and 6 bases from J, leaving 13 bases between. The CDR3 runs 14 residues. The CDR3 loop reads CASTKTGRNSPLHF. The CDR3 nucleotides are TGTGCCAGCACCAAGACAGGCCGTAATTCACCCCTCCACTTT.

In this sample, this clone turned up once. The CDR3 sequence is CASRGPTDTQYF. CDR3 DNA: TGTGCCTCCAGGGGTCCCACAGATACGCAGTATTTT. The chain couples TRBV12-3 or TRBV12-4 to TRBJ2-3; a weak D match, TRBD1 (6 bases). V was pared by 11 bases and J by 2 bases, with 11 bases between. The CDR3 spans 12 residues.

The V call is TRBV6-5, the J call TRBJ1-5, with D maybe TRBD1 (5 bases). The V end was cut by 7 bases, the J end by 4 bases, with 11 bases between. The length of the CDR3 is 13 residues. The germline CDR1 and CDR2 sequences are MNHEY and SVGAGI. CDR3 region: CASKMGGNQPQHF. In DNA, the CDR3 is TGTGCCAGCAAGATGGGGGGGAATCAGCCCCAGCATTTT.

The count of this clone is one. The chain carries TRBV5-1 and TRBJ1-1; D unclear. The CDR3 is 14 residues long. CDR1 SGHRS and CDR2 YFSETQ come from the germline V gene. V dropped 4 bases and J dropped 3 bases, with 13 bases sitting between them. CDR3 in DNA: TGCGCCAGCAGCGGCTGGGGAGGGCACACTGAAGCTTTCTTT. Translating it yields CASSGWGGHTEAFF.